A selection of T cell receptor beta chains follows, all from one sample in a study of shared clonotypes between healthy human individuals. This table comes from immunoSEQ multiplex PCR, and its TCRdb copy is limited to in-frame clones, with some not included. The data show hundreds of thousands of clones, roughly 79% seen once. The material sequenced was PBMCs. Every receptor here comes from a woman in her thirties or forties in good health. Some clones in this sample may be carry-over from other donors' samples. CDR3s include the opening cysteine and the closing phenylalanine or tryptophan. The D gene is left open where the match is weak. A clone size is listed for some rows: how often the clone was seen (once, few, many), or a class if it is expanded.

CDR3: CASSLVGGDYNEQFF; DNA: TGCGCCAGCAGCTTGGTGGGCGGGGACTACAATGAGCAGTTCTTC; size: few; D: NA; V: TRBV5-1; J: TRBJ2-1
CDR3: CASSPAETEAFF; DNA: TGTGCCAGCTCACCGGCAGAAACTGAAGCTTTCTTT; size: many; D: NA; V: TRBV18; J: TRBJ1-1
CDR3: CASSDRVGGELFF; DNA: TGTGCCAGCAGTGACAGGGTTGGCGGGGAGCTGTTTTTT; size: NA; D: NA; V: TRBV6-4; J: TRBJ2-2
CDR3: CASSSRTGTFTDTQYF; DNA: TGTGCCAGCAGCTCTCGGACAGGGACCTTCACAGATACGCAGTATTTT; size: NA; D: TRBD1; V: TRBV11-1; J: TRBJ2-3
CDR3: CASSEALDRVIYNEQFF; DNA: TGTGCCAGCAGTGAAGCGCTCGACAGGGTAATCTACAATGAGCAGTTCTTC; size: NA; D: TRBD1; V: TRBV2; J: TRBJ2-1
CDR3: CASSVGAGAYNEQFF; DNA: TGTGCCAGCAGCGTAGGGGCGGGAGCCTACAATGAGCAGTTCTTC; size: once; D: TRBD2; V: TRBV9; J: TRBJ2-1
CDR3: CASGGRDRGTYEQYF; DNA: TGTGCCAGCGGGGGGCGGGACAGGGGAACCTACGAGCAGTACTTC; size: NA; D: TRBD1; V: TRBV6-1; J: TRBJ2-7
CDR3: CASSMDGLATNNEQFF; DNA: TGTGCCAGTAGTATGGATGGGCTAGCGACTAACAATGAGCAGTTCTTC; size: NA; D: NA; V: TRBV19; J: TRBJ2-1
CDR3: CASSSIGTVIAKNIQYF; DNA: TGTGCCAGCAGTTCTATCGGGACAGTGATAGCCAAAAACATTCAGTACTTC; size: NA; D: TRBD1; V: TRBV27; J: TRBJ2-4
CDR3: CASRLGERETGEQYF; DNA: TGTGCCAGCAGGCTCGGTGAGCGGGAGACGGGGGAGCAGTACTTC; size: NA; D: TRBD2; V: TRBV28; J: TRBJ2-7
CDR3: CASSLDFSTGMNTEAFF; DNA: TGTGCCAGCAGCTTAGACTTCTCCACAGGGATGAACACTGAAGCTTTCTTT; size: many; D: NA; V: TRBV11-2; J: TRBJ1-1
CDR3: CASSQVTAGQSQHF; DNA: TGCGCCAGCAGCCAAGTTACAGCGGGTCAGTCCCAGCATTTT; size: NA; D: NA; V: TRBV4-3; J: TRBJ1-5
CDR3: CATSRDQREPQHF; DNA: TGTGCCACCAGCAGAGATCAACGAGAGCCCCAGCATTTT; size: NA; D: NA; V: TRBV15; J: TRBJ1-5
CDR3: CASTKDGTEAFF; DNA: TGTGCCTCCACCAAGGACGGGACTGAAGCTTTCTTT; size: NA; D: NA; V: TRBV19; J: TRBJ1-1
CDR3: CASSQSLDRGIVYGYTF; DNA: TGCGCCAGCAGTCAATCGTTGGACAGGGGGATAGTCTATGGCTACACCTTC; size: NA; D: TRBD1; V: TRBV23-1; J: TRBJ1-2
CDR3: CAWSQQNEKLFF; DNA: TGTGCCTGGAGTCAACAAAATGAAAAACTGTTTTTT; size: NA; D: NA; V: TRBV30; J: TRBJ1-4
CDR3: CASSLDGLGVETQYF; DNA: TGTGCCAGCAGTTTAGATGGACTAGGAGTAGAGACCCAGTACTTC; size: NA; D: TRBD2; V: TRBV28; J: TRBJ2-5
CDR3: CASSQRDRGPGELFF; DNA: TGTGCCAGCAGCCAGCGGGACAGGGGTCCCGGGGAGCTGTTTTTT; size: NA; D: TRBD1; V: TRBV2; J: TRBJ2-2
CDR3: CASQWDSSYNEQFF; DNA: TGTGCCAGCCAATGGGACAGCTCCTACAATGAGCAGTTCTTC; size: NA; D: TRBD1; V: TRBV28; J: TRBJ2-1
CDR3: CASSSPGQENIQYF; DNA: TGCGCCAGCAGTTCGCCGGGACAGGAAAACATTCAGTACTTC; size: NA; D: TRBD1; V: TRBV10-1; J: TRBJ2-4
CDR3: CASSDPRTAGNTIYF; DNA: TGTGCCAGCAGTGACCCCCGAACGGCTGGAAACACCATATATTTT; size: NA; D: NA; V: TRBV6-1; J: TRBJ1-3
CDR3: CSVGLRTVSYEQYF; DNA: TGCAGCGTTGGTTTGAGGACAGTCTCCTACGAGCAGTACTTC; size: NA; D: NA; V: TRBV29-1; J: TRBJ2-7
CDR3: CASSSQVNTEAFF; DNA: TGCGCCAGCAGCTCACAGGTGAACACTGAAGCTTTCTTT; size: few; D: NA; V: TRBV5-1; J: TRBJ1-1
CDR3: CASSVGLAANTGELFF; DNA: TGTGCCAGCAGTGTTGGGCTAGCGGCGAACACCGGGGAGCTGTTTTTT; size: NA; D: TRBD2; V: TRBV2; J: TRBJ2-2
CDR3: CASSLGTGINEKLFF; DNA: TGTGCTAGCAGCTTAGGGACAGGCATTAATGAAAAACTGTTTTTT; size: NA; D: TRBD1; V: TRBV7-7; J: TRBJ1-4
CDR3: CASSPTGGSGYTF; DNA: TGTGCCAGCAGCCCGACAGGGGGTAGTGGCTACACCTTC; size: once; D: TRBD1; V: TRBV28; J: TRBJ1-2
CDR3: CASSRTIRETQYF; DNA: TGTGCCAGCTCAAGGACAATCAGGGAGACCCAGTACTTC; size: NA; D: NA; V: TRBV18; J: TRBJ2-5
CDR3: CASSMTGQSTEAFF; DNA: TGTGCCAGCAGCATGACAGGGCAGAGCACTGAAGCTTTCTTT; size: NA; D: TRBD1; V: TRBV5-5; J: TRBJ1-1
CDR3: CASSLVGQPQHF; DNA: TGTGCCAGCAGCTTAGTCGGGCAGCCCCAGCATTTT; size: NA; D: NA; V: TRBV7-2; J: TRBJ1-5
CDR3: CASSLAGGGNTGELFF; DNA: TGCGCCAGCAGCTTGGCCGGGGGAGGGAACACCGGGGAGCTGTTTTTT; size: NA; D: NA; V: TRBV5-1; J: TRBJ2-2
CDR3: CASSLGSGATDTQYF; DNA: TGCGCCAGCAGCTTGGGGTCCGGAGCCACAGATACGCAGTATTTT; size: NA; D: NA; V: TRBV5-1; J: TRBJ2-3